This T cell receptor (beta chain) was documented in a study of spatial heterogeneity in lung cancer. Study as a whole: There were, on average, more than 9.5 raw-read appearances for each unique TCR and UMI combination.

V lost 5 bases and J lost 4, with 14 bases in between. Germline values: CDR1 SEHNR, CDR2 FQNEAQ (reference sequence). The CDR3 loop spans 14 amino acids. TCRdb reanalysed the 5' RACE reads using MiXCR and keeps one entry per CDR3 protein. The profile shows around 13,000 distinct CDR3 sequences, approximately 15% of them singletons. This clonotype appeared many times. The sample's time point: sample taken at primary tumor resection. The input material, whole RNA from tumor, nontumor lung or frozen PBMC, was sequenced unsorted. The TCR sequence derives from a male donor with early-stage non-small cell lung cancer. V usage is TRBV7-9 and J usage is TRBJ1-2, with TRBD1 as a possible D gene (5 bases). This specimen consisted of PBMCs, obtained at surgery. The CDR3 protein is CASSRSGGFYGYTF. CDR3 sequence (DNA): TGTGCCAGCAGCCGCAGTGGGGGTTTCTATGGCTACACCTTC.